The T cell receptor beta chain under discussion was sequenced for a study of T cell repertoires in cytomegalovirus infection. Whole-study context: CMV infection plus the matching HLA type was flagged by public TCR beta signatures.

There are 16 residues in the CDR3. Germline V gives CDR1 SGHAT, CDR2 FQNNGV. V trimming: 2 bases; J trimming: 3 bases; junction bases outside the gene matches: 5. TCRdb ran MiXCR on the reads and lists one entry per CDR3 protein. The sample yields under 200,000 distinct CDR3 sequences, roughly 9.8% seen once. This TCR was sampled from a human donor in good health (CMV status not recorded). Some clones in this sample may be carry-over from other donors' samples. The sample consisted of PBMCs. The chain carries TRBV11-2 and TRBJ2-1, with 9 bases fitting TRBD1. CDR3 region: CASSLNPGQGYNEQFF. The CDR3, as DNA: TGTGCCAGCAGCTTAAATCCGGGACAGGGCTACAATGAGCAGTTCTTC.